This TCR beta chain came from a study of breast tumors, draining lymph nodes, adjacent tissues. Study-wide findings and caveats: Tumor TCR diversity was below lymph nodes but above nontumor tissue.

The lymph nodes were axillary draining lymph nodes from breast cancer patients. TCRdb redid the calling of the multiplex PCR reads with MiXCR, one entry per CDR3 protein. The table lists around 250,000 distinct CDR3 sequences, nearly 35% of them singletons. Note on this clonotype: Its cognate antigen is unknown.

The sequence was obtained from a female donor with breast cancer. Some clones in this sample may be carry-over from other donors' samples. What was sequenced was axillary lymph node tissue.

CDR3 amino acids: CASSEMGRVEQYF. In DNA form, the CDR3 reads TGTGCCAGCAGTGAAATGGGAAGGGTCGAGCAGTACTTC. The V gene is TRBV28, the J gene TRBJ2-7; no reliable D call. With 5 bases removed from V and 6 bases from J, the gap between germline ends came to 14 bases. Looked up from germline, CDR1 is MDHEN and CDR2 is SYDVKM. The CDR3 is 13 amino acids.